The clone carrying this TCR beta chain was found a few times. Its antigen is currently unknown. The CDR3 runs 15 residues. J lost 4 bases, V lost 4 bases, and 4 bases had no gene match. The germline CDR1 and CDR2 sequences are MGHRA and YSYEKL. TCR beta CDR3 sequences were amplified from RNA transcripts. Researchers ran a first-round RT-PCR on the TCR CDR3 using the HTBI primer set. One entry per CDR3 protein, called by TCRdb with MiXCR from the multiplex PCR reads. This table has hundreds of thousands of distinct CDR3 sequences, about 12% appearing once. This record belongs to a study of T cells in Graves' hyperthyroidism and ophthalmopathy. Study-level information: Peripheral blood sampling occurred at initial diagnosis, before any treatment. Points from the study as a whole: Stable hyperthyroidism was told apart from ophthalmopathy by a model built on 13 V-J features. In the blood, most expanded thyroid clonotypes above 0.001 appeared as well.

This TCR was sampled from a woman aged 18 to 35 with Graves' hyperthyroidism. The sequenced material came from blood. This chain joins TRBV4-1 and TRBJ2-2; 9 positions agree with TRBD1. CDR3 loop: CASSRGQGFTGELFF. The CDR3 DNA sequence: TGCGCCAGCAGCCGGGGACAGGGTTTCACCGGGGAGCTGTTTTTT.